Listed here are 7 T cell receptor beta chains from one sample, sequenced in a study of shared clonotypes between healthy human individuals. Profiled with immunoSEQ multiplex PCR; TCRdb holds only in-frame clones, not every one. The sample shows about 580,000 clones, about 98% of them seen only once. Naive CD8 cells were CD45RO-negative, positively selected for CCR7, excluding terminally differentiated effector memory CD45RA+ cells. Material for sequencing was naive CD8+ T cells sorted from blood. Receptors originate from a man aged 25-45 years in good health.

The chain joins TRBV7-9 to TRBJ1-2, with D possibly matching TRBD1 (5 bases). The V gene lost 1 base and the J gene lost 8 bases, with 14 bases spanning the gap. The CDR3 is made up of 14 amino acids. Germline V gives CDR1 SEHNR, CDR2 FQNEAQ (reference sequence). CDR3 nucleotide sequence: TGTGCCAGCAGCTTAGGGGGGACCGGCAGGGGCTACACCTTC. This sequence encodes CASSLGGTGRGYTF.

V gene TRBV7-9 combines with J gene TRBJ2-5, with unresolved D. Between the trimmed V and J ends, which lost 5 bases and 4 bases, there was a span of 11 bases. In germline, CDR1 is SEHNR, CDR2 FQNEAQ (reference sequence). The CDR3 sequence is 13 residues long. The CDR3 bases are TGTGCCAGCAGCCAGCTACGTAGAGAGACCCAGTACTTC. It is translated as CASSQLRRETQYF.

This chain links TRBV7-9 with TRBJ2-7; D tentatively reads TRBD1 or TRBD2 (5 bases each). The CDR3 loop spans 13 amino acids. Trimming stripped 4 bases from V and 5 bases from J, with 12 bases between. Germline V CDR1 and CDR2: SEHNR, FQNEAQ (reference sequence). The CDR3 is CASSSKGSDEQYF. The CDR3 nucleotides read TGTGCCAGCAGCTCTAAGGGGAGCGACGAGCAGTACTTC.

The count of this clone is one. The chain recombines TRBV14 with TRBJ2-7; D remains unclear. The CDR3 loop spans 11 amino acids. Germline V gene sequence: CDR1 SGHDN, CDR2 FVKESK. The V end lost 4 bases, the J end lost 4 bases, and 5 bases lay between the germline ends. The CDR3 coding sequence is TGTGCCAGCAGCCTAAATTACGAGCAGTACTTC. It translates to CASSLNYEQYF.

The chain uses TRBV4-1 and TRBJ2-7; tentative D call: TRBD2 (7 bases). Trimming took 0 bases from V and 6 from J, leaving 15 bases between them. Germline values: CDR1 MGHRA, CDR2 YSYEKL. The CDR3 has 15 amino acids. CDR3 in amino acids: CASSQDRRGLTEQYF. Here the CDR3 DNA reads TGCGCCAGCAGCCAAGATCGGCGGGGGCTGACCGAGCAGTACTTC.

The CDR3 DNA sequence: TGCAGCGTTGGTCTTACATATGATGGTAGCACAGATACGCAGTATTTT. Its translation: CSVGLTYDGSTDTQYF. The chain combines TRBV29-1 with TRBJ2-3; D uncertain. The CDR3 is 16 residues long. Germline CDR1 reads SQVTM; CDR2 reads ANQGSEA. Trimming removed 4 bases at V and 0 bases at J, with 17 bases between.

V usage is TRBV9 and J usage is TRBJ2-2; either TRBD1 or TRBD2 may fit D (5 bases each). The CDR3 extends over 12 amino acids. Between the trimmed V and J ends, which lost 3 bases and 8 bases, there was a span of 8 bases. Germline V gene sequence: CDR1 SGDLS, CDR2 YYNGEE. The CDR3 sequence is CASSAGLGELFF. The CDR3 nucleotides read TGTGCCAGCAGCGCGGGGCTAGGGGAGCTGTTTTTT. Drawing the rest from reference TRBV9 and TRBJ2-2, the complete variable domain is DSGVTQTPKHLITATGQRVTLRCSPRSGDLSVYWYQQSLDQGLQFLIQYYNGEERAKGNILERFSAQQFPDLHSELNLSSLELGDSALYFCASSAGLGELFFGEGSRLTVL.